The T cell receptor (beta chain) under discussion was sequenced for a study of T cells in Graves' hyperthyroidism and ophthalmopathy. RNA transcripts gave rise to amplified TCR beta CDR3 regions. TCR CDR3 regions were first amplified by RT-PCR with HTBI primers. Each CDR3 protein is one row after TCRdb ran MiXCR on the multiplex PCR reads. The profile shows about 540,000 distinct CDR3 sequences, roughly 50% of them singletons. This clonotype was counted at least ten times. Trimming removed 5 bases at V and 7 bases at J, with 15 bases between. Germline V gives CDR1 SGHVS, CDR2 FQNEAQ. CDR3 length equals 15 residues.

The sample comprised peripheral blood or thyroid tissue (not recorded which). This TCR came from a woman under 30 with Graves' hyperthyroidism. The chain links TRBV7-8 to TRBJ1-6; D is unresolved. CDR3 protein: CASSTLDGRNSPLHF. CDR3 nucleotides: TGTGCCAGCAGCACCTTGGACGGGAGGAATTCACCCCTCCACTTT.